The entry that follows covers one TCR beta chain sequence. This entry is derived from a study of T cell changes during pregnancy in multiple sclerosis. Trimming removed 5 bases from V and 4 bases from J, with 9 bases in between. This CDR3 is built from 13 residues. CDR1 is MNHEY and CDR2 is SMNVEV in the germline V gene (reference sequence). The protocol was immunoSEQ multiplex PCR, while the TCRdb copy is restricted to in-frame clones and leaves out a portion. The sample yields 60,000 or so clones, approximately 92% seen once. Material: peripheral blood, obtained in the first trimester of pregnancy. The clonotype comes from a female donor with multiple sclerosis, enrolled in a pregnancy study. This rearrangement joins TRBV27 to TRBJ2-1; D possibly corresponds to TRBD1 (6 bases). For the CDR3, the DNA is TGTGCCAGCAGTCACGGACAGTACAATGAGCAGTTCTTC. Its translation: CASSHGQYNEQFF.